The 4 T cell receptor beta chains given below trace back to one sample, sequenced in a study of T cell responses to AZD1222 COVID-19 vaccine. The repertoire was sequenced with immunoSEQ multiplex PCR; TCRdb's copy has only in-frame clones and lacks some. In the table there are 100,000 to 150,000 clones, approximately 91% of which are singletons. The sample in question was peripheral blood, obtained 28 days after the second AZD1222 dose. The receptors stem from an adult who received the AZD1222 COVID-19 vaccine.

This chain links TRBV21-1 with TRBJ2-1; no check of the table's D call, TRBD2, against the DNA was made. TRBV21-1 corresponds to a pseudogene. The CDR3 runs 13 residues. This CDR3 is CASSRQGGDEQFF. The DNA of the CDR3 is TGTGCCAGCAGCCGGCAGGGAGGGGATGAGCAGTTCTTC.

This clone was counted a single time. The gene calls are TRBV15 and TRBJ1-5; D is undetermined. Germline CDR1 LNHNV, CDR2 YYDKDF (reference sequence). The CDR3 sequence is 14 residues long. V lost 0 bases, J lost 6 bases, and 9 bases lay in between. CDR3 region: CATSRDLEAQPQHF. For the CDR3, the DNA is TGTGCCACCAGCAGAGATTTAGAGGCTCAGCCCCAGCATTTT.

A single count supports this clone. The chain employs TRBV25-1 and TRBJ2-1; 10 nucleotides match TRBD2. This CDR3 contains 16 residues. Germline loops: CDR1 MGHDK, CDR2 SYGVNS. J was trimmed by 4 bases and V by 3 bases; bases with no gene match: 6. CDR3 DNA: TGTGCCAGCAGTGACGTAGCGGGAGGCAAATACAATGAGCAGTTCTTC. Protein product: CASSDVAGGKYNEQFF.

The V gene is TRBV7-3, the J gene TRBJ2-1, with D unclear. Germline V gives CDR1 SGHTA, CDR2 FQGTGA. The CDR3 is made up of 15 amino acids. The V end was cut by 1 base, the J end by 0 bases, with 7 bases between. The CDR3 reads CASSLMGSSYNEQFF. The CDR3 bases are TGTGCCAGCAGCTTAATGGGCAGCTCCTACAATGAGCAGTTCTTC.